The 26 T cell receptor beta chains in this list originate from one sample, sequenced in a study of low-dose radiotherapy and immunotherapy resistance in tumors. TRAV and TRBV primers primed cDNA for both TCRalpha and TCRbeta. TCRs were put through about 20 PCR cycles of amplification with Phusion. A constant-region primer and the V-primer adapter served as the primer pair. TCRdb called the reads again in MiXCR, with one record for every CDR3 protein. The sample consists of just under 10,000 distinct CDR3 sequences, less than 50% of them appearing once. These receptors were obtained from a human donor with advanced metastatic prostate, ovarian, gallbladder or colorectal cancer (not recorded which). This table probably holds off-target reads from a library built for another chain.

This chain joins TRBV14 and TRBJ2-3, with 9 positions matching TRBD1. The CDR3 runs 16 residues. The V gene end was trimmed by 0 bases and the J gene end by 5 bases; junction bases not matched to a gene: 6. Germline CDR1 SGHDN, CDR2 FVKESK. CDR3 in amino acids: CASSQDGTGLRDTQYF. The CDR3 DNA sequence: TGTGCCAGCAGCCAAGACGGGACAGGGTTAAGAGATACGCAGTATTTT.

The genes are TRBV7-8 and TRBJ2-2; 7 positions match TRBD1. The CDR3 is 16 residues long. The germline gives CDR1 SGHVS, CDR2 FQNEAQ. The ends lost 5 bases at V and 0 bases at J; junction bases unmatched: 6. The CDR3 loop reads CASSPAGQANTGELFF. In DNA form, the CDR3 reads TGTGCCAGCAGCCCAGCCGGACAGGCGAACACCGGGGAGCTGTTTTTT. The whole variable domain, filled in from reference TRBV7-8 and TRBJ2-2, reads GAGVSQSPRYKVAKRGQDVALRCDPISGHVSLFWYQQALGQGPEFLTYFQNEAQLDKSGLPSDRFFAERPEGSVSTLKIQRTQQEDSAVYLCASSPAGQANTGELFFGEGSRLTVL.

This rearrangement joins TRBV29-1 to TRBJ1-2; D uncertain. The CDR3 extends over 10 amino acids. Germline loops: CDR1 SQVTM, CDR2 ANQGSEA. Trimming left V 5 bases short and J 3 bases short, with 4 bases between. The CDR3 DNA is TGCAGCGTTCAGGACTATGGCTACACCTTC. Residues: CSVQDYGYTF.

Here the CDR3 DNA reads TGTGCCATCAGTGAATTAGCGGGGGAGGATACGCAGTATTTT. As protein: CAISELAGEDTQYF. This chain joins TRBV10-3 and TRBJ2-3; 9 bases agree with TRBD2. Per germline, CDR1 ENHRY and CDR2 SYGVKD. The CDR3 is 14 amino acids. After removal of 3 bases from V and 6 bases from J, the junction contained 4 bases not matched to a gene.

The CDR3 is CASSGDRLSYEQYF. The CDR3 DNA is TGTGCCAGCAGTGGAGACCGCCTCTCCTACGAGCAGTACTTC. The chain couples TRBV6-6 to TRBJ2-7, with no clear D. V lost 5 bases, J lost 0 bases, and 11 bases lay in between. Looked up from germline, CDR1 is MNHNY and CDR2 is SVGAGI (reference sequence). The CDR3 contains 14 residues.

This clonotype came up a few times. The chain is built from TRBV27 and TRBJ2-2, with D hard to call. Germline assignment: CDR1 MNHEY and CDR2 SMNVEV (reference sequence). Between the trimmed V and J ends, which lost 6 bases and 3 bases, there was a span of 17 bases. The CDR3 sequence is 16 residues long. The CDR3 region is CASSPLWVRDTGELFF. Written as DNA, the CDR3 is TGTGCCAGCAGCCCGTTATGGGTAAGGGACACCGGGGAGCTGTTTTTT.

V is TRBV3-1 and J is TRBJ2-5; TRBD1 matches 10 bases. V lost 4 bases and J lost 5; bases outside the gene matches: 7. This CDR3 region has 15 residues. Per germline, CDR1 LGHDT and CDR2 YNNKEL (reference sequence). CDR3 nucleotides: TGTGCCAGCAGCCTACGGACAGGGGGAGGTGAGACCCAGTACTTC. This gives the protein CASSLRTGGGETQYF.

In its sample, this clonotype ranks as medium-sized. The V gene is TRBV28, the J gene TRBJ1-4; possibly TRBD1 for D (5 bases). Germline-derived CDR1 and CDR2 are MDHEN and SYDVKM. The CDR3 length is 13 residues. V lost 10 bases and J 8 bases, leaving 17 bases between the germline ends. Here the CDR3 DNA reads TGTGCCACCGGTGGGGCGGAGGTCGAAAAACTGTTTTTT. Translated: CATGGAEVEKLFF.

The CDR3 region is CASSPRLVDLASRGETQYF. The CDR3 region has the DNA TGTGCCAGCAGTCCCCGACTAGTAGATTTGGCTAGCAGGGGAGAGACCCAGTACTTC. The V and J genes are TRBV6-2 or TRBV6-3 and TRBJ2-5; either TRBD1 or TRBD2 may fit D (6 bases each). The CDR3 spans 19 residues. V was trimmed by 5 bases and J by 4 bases, leaving 29 bases between them. The germline V gene has CDR1 MNHEY and CDR2 SVGEGT.

The rearrangement links TRBV6-2 or TRBV6-3 to TRBJ2-7; possible D gene TRBD1, 5 bases. Trimming stripped 0 bases from V and 0 bases from J, with 6 bases between. CDR3 length: 14 residues. The germline gives CDR1 MNHEY, CDR2 SVGEGT. In nucleotides, the CDR3 is TGTGCCAGCAGTTACTCGACAGACTCCTACGAGCAGTACTTC. Translated: CASSYSTDSYEQYF.

Only a few counts were recorded for this clonotype. The chain couples TRBV28 to TRBJ2-1; 10 bases are shared with TRBD2. CDR1 is MDHEN and CDR2 is SYDVKM in the germline V gene. The CDR3 contains 14 residues. Losses at the gene ends were 6 bases for V and 8 bases for J; bases not matched to a gene: 7. The CDR3: CASSPSGSGDEQFF. In DNA, the CDR3 is TGTGCCAGCAGCCCTAGCGGGAGTGGGGATGAGCAGTTCTTC.

This clonotype is labeled as medium-sized. The chain recombines TRBV5-1 with TRBJ2-1; 11 bases match TRBD2. With V trimmed by 1 base and J by 7 bases, 4 bases remained unmatched. This CDR3 has 15 amino acids. Germline lookup yields CDR1 SGHRS and CDR2 YFSETQ. The CDR3 DNA sequence: TGCGCCAGCAGCTTGTCACTAGCGGGAGTTAATGAGCAGTTCTTC. This codes for CASSLSLAGVNEQFF.

The chain carries TRBV2 and TRBJ2-5, with TRBD1 matching 7 bases. Germline V CDR1 and CDR2: SNHLY, FYNNEI. CDR3 length equals 13 residues. J was trimmed by 1 base and V by 6 bases; bases with no gene match: 2. This chain's CDR3 is CASRGTAQETQYF. CDR3 sequence (DNA): TGTGCCAGCAGAGGGACAGCCCAAGAGACCCAGTACTTC.

This clonotype was detected only a few times. CDR3 loop: CASSPWGEVGYTF. The CDR3 coding sequence is TGTGCCAGCTCACCTTGGGGAGAAGTAGGCTACACCTTC. This chain connects TRBV18 to TRBJ1-2, with D unclear. The germline V gene encodes CDR1 KGHSH and CDR2 LQKENI. V lost 3 bases to trimming and J lost 8 bases, with 13 bases between them. This CDR3 contains 13 residues.

CDR3 amino acids: CASSEAGRDTQYF. In DNA, the CDR3 is TGTGCCAGCAGTGAAGCGGGTCGAGATACGCAGTATTTT. The genes are TRBV6-1 and TRBJ2-3, with unresolved D. V was pared by 0 bases and J by 5 bases, with 6 bases between. The CDR3 runs 13 residues. Germline CDR1 reads MNHNS; CDR2 reads SASEGT.

The chain has TRBV5-1 and TRBJ2-2; TRBD1 is a possible D gene (5 bases). V was pared by 0 bases and J by 4 bases, with 7 bases between. The CDR3 spans 14 residues. Germline V gene sequence: CDR1 SGHRS, CDR2 YFSETQ. The CDR3 DNA sequence: TGCGCCAGCAGCTTGGGCAGGGCCACCGGGGAGCTGTTTTTT. Its protein is CASSLGRATGELFF. Drawing the rest from reference TRBV5-1 and TRBJ2-2, the complete variable domain is KAGVTQTPRYLIKTRGQQVTLSCSPISGHRSVSWYQQTPGQGLQFLFEYFSETQRNKGNFPGRFSGRQFSNSRSEMNVSTLELGDSALYLCASSLGRATGELFFGEGSRLTVL.

This chain links TRBV12-3 or TRBV12-4 with TRBJ2-7, with D unresolved. The V gene lost 3 bases and the J gene lost 3 bases, with 3 bases spanning the gap. This CDR3 spans 11 amino acids. This chain's CDR3 is CASSFGYEQYF. In DNA, the CDR3 is TGTGCCAGCAGTTTTGGCTACGAGCAGTACTTC.

This clonotype ranks as medium-sized (0.01 to 0.1%). V and J are TRBV5-4 and TRBJ1-6; no reliable D call. The CDR3 is 17 residues long. Trimming took 0 bases from V and 0 from J, leaving 10 bases between them. Germline CDR1 SGHNT, CDR2 YYREEE (reference sequence). The CDR3 nucleotides read TGTGCCAGCAGCTTGGCCGGGAAGAGCTCCTATAATTCACCCCTCCACTTT. Residues: CASSLAGKSSYNSPLHF.

The genes are TRBV19 and TRBJ1-1; D is unresolved. The CDR3 is made up of 13 amino acids. Trimming removed 4 bases at V and 8 bases at J, with 14 bases between. Germline CDR1 and CDR2: LNHDA and SQIVND (reference sequence). CDR3 residues: CASSKRWADEAFF. CDR3 nucleotide sequence: TGTGCCAGTAGTAAGAGGTGGGCAGACGAAGCTTTCTTT. The whole variable domain, filled in from reference TRBV19 and TRBJ1-1, reads DGGITQSPKYLFRKEGQNVTLSCEQNLNHDAMYWYRQDPGQGLRLIYYSQIVNDFQKGDIAEGYSVSREKKESFPLTVTSAQKNPTAFYLCASSKRWADEAFFGQGTRLTVV.

The rearrangement links TRBV19 to TRBJ1-5; D not certain. V lost 4 bases, J lost 0 bases, and 10 bases lay in between. This CDR3 has 15 amino acids. CDR1 is LNHDA, CDR2 SQIVND, per germline (reference sequence). The CDR3 sequence: CASSTGLISNQPQHF. CDR3 DNA: TGTGCCAGTAGTACTGGACTGATTAGCAATCAGCCCCAGCATTTT.

This clonotype rates as medium-sized. The chain carries TRBV3-1 and TRBJ2-3, with 7 bases lining up with TRBD1. CDR1 is LGHDT and CDR2 is YNNKEL in the germline V gene (reference sequence). The CDR3 is 13 residues long. V was clipped by 4 bases and J by 8 bases; unmatched bases: 6. DNA of the CDR3: TGTGCCAGCAGCCGAACAGGGGAAGGTACGCAGTATTTT. Encoded protein: CASSRTGEGTQYF.

The rearrangement joins TRBV5-5 to TRBJ2-7, with D uncertain. Germline V gives CDR1 SGHKS, CDR2 YYEKEE (reference sequence). The CDR3 has 15 residues. V lost 0 bases and J lost 0, with 10 bases in between. CDR3 loop: CASSLVYSSSYEQYF. CDR3 DNA: TGTGCCAGCAGCTTGGTGTACAGTAGCTCCTACGAGCAGTACTTC.

CDR3 nucleotide sequence: TGTGCCACCCGTCCTGGGACAGGGGGAAATGAGCAGTTCTTC. Translation gives CATRPGTGGNEQFF. V and J are TRBV6-1 and TRBJ2-1; 11 bases align to TRBD1. V trimming: 10 bases; J trimming: 7 bases; junction bases outside the gene matches: 9. Germline assignment: CDR1 MNHNS and CDR2 SASEGT. The CDR3 spans 14 residues.

The rearrangement joins TRBV19 to TRBJ2-7; 10 nucleotides agree with TRBD2. Germline values: CDR1 LNHDA, CDR2 SQIVND (reference sequence). The CDR3 is 14 amino acids. V shed 6 bases, J shed 2 bases, and the junction held 4 bases outside the gene matches. The CDR3, as DNA: TGTGCCAGTAGCTTTACTAGCGGGACCTACGAGCAGTACTTC. Translation gives CASSFTSGTYEQYF.

This clonotype is judged medium-sized. This chain uses TRBV2 with TRBJ1-5, with 7 bases identical to TRBD1. This CDR3 contains 15 residues. J gave up 4 bases and V 5 bases, and 8 bases lay outside the gene matches. CDR1 and CDR2 from the germline V gene are SNHLY and FYNNEI. The CDR3 here is CASSLLRGSNQPQHF. The CDR3 DNA sequence: TGTGCCAGCAGTCTTCTCAGGGGGTCGAATCAGCCCCAGCATTTT.

The CDR3 nucleotides read TGTGCCACCAGTGATTCTCGAACGAACACCGGGGAGCTGTTTTTT. This translates into CATSDSRTNTGELFF. V is TRBV24-1 and J is TRBJ2-2, with D uncertain. V lost 2 bases and J lost 0, with 6 bases in between. Germline CDR1 is KGHDR and CDR2 is SFDVKD. This CDR3 is 15 amino acids long.